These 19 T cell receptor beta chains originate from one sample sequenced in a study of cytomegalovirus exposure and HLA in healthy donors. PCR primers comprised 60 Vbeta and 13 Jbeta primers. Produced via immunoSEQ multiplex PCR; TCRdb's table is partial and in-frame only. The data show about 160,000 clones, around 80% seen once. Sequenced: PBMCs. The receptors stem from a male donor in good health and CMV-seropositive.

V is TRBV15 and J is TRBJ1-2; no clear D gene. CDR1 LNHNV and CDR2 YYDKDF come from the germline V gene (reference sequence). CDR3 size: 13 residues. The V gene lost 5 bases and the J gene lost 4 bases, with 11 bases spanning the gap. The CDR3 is CATSRWEAYGYTF. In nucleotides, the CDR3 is TGTGCCACCAGCCGGTGGGAGGCCTATGGCTACACCTTC.

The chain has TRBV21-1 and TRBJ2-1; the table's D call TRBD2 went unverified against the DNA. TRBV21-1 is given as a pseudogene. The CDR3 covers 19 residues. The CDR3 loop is CASSTTGTSGQEGYNEQFF. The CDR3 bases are TGTGCCAGCAGCACAACCGGGACTAGCGGGCAGGAGGGCTACAATGAGCAGTTCTTC.

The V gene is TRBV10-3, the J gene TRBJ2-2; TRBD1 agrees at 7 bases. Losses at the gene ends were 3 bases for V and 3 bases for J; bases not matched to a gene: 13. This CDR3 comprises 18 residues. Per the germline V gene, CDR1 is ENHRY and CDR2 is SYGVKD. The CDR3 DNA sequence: TGTGCCATCAGTGACCGGGACAGATCGCGTTCGTACACCGGGGAGCTGTTTTTT. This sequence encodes CAISDRDRSRSYTGELFF.

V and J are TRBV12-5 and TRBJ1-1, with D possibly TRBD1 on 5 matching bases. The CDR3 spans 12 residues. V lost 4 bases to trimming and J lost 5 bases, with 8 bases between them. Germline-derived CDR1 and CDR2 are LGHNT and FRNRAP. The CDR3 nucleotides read TGTGCTAGTGGTTCCCGGGGGACTGAAGCTTTCTTT. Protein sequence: CASGSRGTEAFF.

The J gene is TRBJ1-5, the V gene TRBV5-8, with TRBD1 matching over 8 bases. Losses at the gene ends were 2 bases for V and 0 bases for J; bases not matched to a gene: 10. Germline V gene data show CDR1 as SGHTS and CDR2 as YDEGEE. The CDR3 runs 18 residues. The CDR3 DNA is TGTGCCAGCAGCTTTCGACAGGGGTTTCCTTATAGCAATCAGCCCCAGCATTTT. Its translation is CASSFRQGFPYSNQPQHF.

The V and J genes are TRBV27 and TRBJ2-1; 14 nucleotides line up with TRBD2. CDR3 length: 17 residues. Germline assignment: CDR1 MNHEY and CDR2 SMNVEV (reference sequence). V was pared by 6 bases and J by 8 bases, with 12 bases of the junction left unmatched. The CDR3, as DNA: TGTGCCAGCAGACGAAGCGGGACTAGCGGGAGTTTCTATGAGCAGTTCTTC. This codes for CASRRSGTSGSFYEQFF.

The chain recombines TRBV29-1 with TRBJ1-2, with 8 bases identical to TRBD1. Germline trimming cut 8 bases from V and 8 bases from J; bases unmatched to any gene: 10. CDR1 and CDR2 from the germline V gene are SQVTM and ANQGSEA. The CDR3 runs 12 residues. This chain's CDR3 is CSLETGESGYTF. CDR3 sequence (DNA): TGCAGCCTAGAGACAGGGGAGTCGGGCTACACCTTC.

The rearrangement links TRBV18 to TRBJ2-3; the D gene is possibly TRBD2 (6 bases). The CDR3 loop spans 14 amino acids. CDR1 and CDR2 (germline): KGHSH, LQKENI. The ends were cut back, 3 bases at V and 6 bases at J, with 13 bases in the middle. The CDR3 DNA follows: TGTGCCAGCTCACCGCTTACGCGGGGTGATACGCAGTATTTT. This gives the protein CASSPLTRGDTQYF.

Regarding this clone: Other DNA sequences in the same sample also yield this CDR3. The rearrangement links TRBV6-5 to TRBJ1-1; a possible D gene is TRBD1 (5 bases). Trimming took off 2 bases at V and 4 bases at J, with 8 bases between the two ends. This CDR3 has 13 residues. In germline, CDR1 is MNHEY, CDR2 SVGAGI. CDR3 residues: CASSYGGSTEAFF. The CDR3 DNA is TGTGCCAGCAGTTACGGGGGGAGCACTGAAGCTTTCTTT.

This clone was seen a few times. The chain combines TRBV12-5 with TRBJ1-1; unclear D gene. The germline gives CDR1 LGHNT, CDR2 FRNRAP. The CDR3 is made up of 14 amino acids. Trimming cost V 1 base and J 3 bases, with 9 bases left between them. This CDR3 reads CASGLGGEYTEAFF. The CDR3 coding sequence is TGTGCTAGTGGTTTGGGGGGAGAGTACACTGAAGCTTTCTTT.

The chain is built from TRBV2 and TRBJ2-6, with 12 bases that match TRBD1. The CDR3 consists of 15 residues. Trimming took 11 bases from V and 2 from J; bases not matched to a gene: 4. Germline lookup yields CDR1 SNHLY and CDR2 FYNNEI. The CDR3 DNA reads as TGTGCCGGGGGACAGGGGGCACCTGGGGCCAACGTCCTGACTTTC. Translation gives CAGGQGAPGANVLTF. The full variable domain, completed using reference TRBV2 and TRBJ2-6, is EPEVTQTPSHQVTQMGQEVILRCVPISNHLYFYWYRQILGQKVEFLVSFYNNEISEKSEIFDDQFSVERPDGSNFTLKIRSTKLEDSAMYFCAGGQGAPGANVLTFGAGSRLTVL.

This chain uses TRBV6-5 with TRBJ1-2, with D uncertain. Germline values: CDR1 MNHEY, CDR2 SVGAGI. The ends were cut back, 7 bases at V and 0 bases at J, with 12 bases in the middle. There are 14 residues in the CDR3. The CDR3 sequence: CASKAGRSNYGYTF. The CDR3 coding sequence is TGTGCCAGCAAGGCGGGCAGATCTAACTATGGCTACACCTTC.

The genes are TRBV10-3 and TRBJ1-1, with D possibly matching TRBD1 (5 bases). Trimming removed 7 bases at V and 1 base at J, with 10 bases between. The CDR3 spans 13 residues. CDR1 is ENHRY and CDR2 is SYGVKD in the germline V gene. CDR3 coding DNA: TGTGCCATCAAGGGAGGGGAGAACACTGAAGCTTTCTTT. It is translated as CAIKGGENTEAFF.

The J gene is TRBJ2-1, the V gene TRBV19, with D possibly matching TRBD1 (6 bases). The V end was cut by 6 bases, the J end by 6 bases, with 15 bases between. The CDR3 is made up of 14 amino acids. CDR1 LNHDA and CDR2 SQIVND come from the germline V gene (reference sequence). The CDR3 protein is CASSQQGKVNEQFF. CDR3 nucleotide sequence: TGTGCCAGTAGCCAACAGGGTAAAGTCAATGAGCAGTTCTTC.

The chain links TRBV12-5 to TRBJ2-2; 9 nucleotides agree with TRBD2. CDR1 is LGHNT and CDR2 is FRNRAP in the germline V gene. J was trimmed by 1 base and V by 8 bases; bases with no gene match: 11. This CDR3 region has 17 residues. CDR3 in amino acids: CASSTAGGPLNTGELFF. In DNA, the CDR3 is TGTGCTAGTTCTACAGCGGGAGGCCCATTGAACACCGGGGAGCTGTTTTTT.

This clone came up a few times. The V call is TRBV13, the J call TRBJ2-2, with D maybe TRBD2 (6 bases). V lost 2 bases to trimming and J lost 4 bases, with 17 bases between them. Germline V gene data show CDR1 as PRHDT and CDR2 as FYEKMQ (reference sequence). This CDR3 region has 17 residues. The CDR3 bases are TGTGCCAGCAGCTTAAGAGGTGCGGGGAAAATCACCGGGGAGCTGTTTTTT. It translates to CASSLRGAGKITGELFF.

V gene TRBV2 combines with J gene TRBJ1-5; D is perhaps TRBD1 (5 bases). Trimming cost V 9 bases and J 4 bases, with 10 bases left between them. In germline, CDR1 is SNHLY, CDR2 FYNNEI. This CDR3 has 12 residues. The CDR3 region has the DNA TGTGCCAGGGGGCAGGCGAATCAGCCCCAGCATTTT. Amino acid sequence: CARGQANQPQHF.

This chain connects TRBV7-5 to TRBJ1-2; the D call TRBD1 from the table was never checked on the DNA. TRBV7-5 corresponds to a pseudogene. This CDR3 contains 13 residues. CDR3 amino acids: CARRGQVWYGYTF. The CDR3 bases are TGTGCCAGAAGGGGACAGGTGTGGTATGGCTACACCTTC.

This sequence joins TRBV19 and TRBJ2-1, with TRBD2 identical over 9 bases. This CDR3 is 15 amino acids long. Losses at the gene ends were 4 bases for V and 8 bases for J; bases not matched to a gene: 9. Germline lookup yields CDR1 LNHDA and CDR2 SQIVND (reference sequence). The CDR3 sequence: CASSTKREALYEQFF. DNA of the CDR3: TGTGCCAGTAGTACCAAGCGGGAGGCCCTCTATGAGCAGTTCTTC.